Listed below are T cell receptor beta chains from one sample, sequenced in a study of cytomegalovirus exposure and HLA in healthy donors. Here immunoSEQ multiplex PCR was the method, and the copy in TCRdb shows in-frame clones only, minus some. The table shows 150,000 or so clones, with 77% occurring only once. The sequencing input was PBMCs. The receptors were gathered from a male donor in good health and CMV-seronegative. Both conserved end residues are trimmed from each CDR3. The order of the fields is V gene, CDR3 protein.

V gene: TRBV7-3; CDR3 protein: ASSARYGGTDTQY
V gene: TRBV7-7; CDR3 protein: ASSLSTTGLETQY
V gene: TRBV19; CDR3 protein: ASSRGTINYGYT
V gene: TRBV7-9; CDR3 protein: ASSLSTYEQY
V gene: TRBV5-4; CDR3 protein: ASSLYRTDTQY
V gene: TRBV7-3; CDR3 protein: ASSLGDSPNTEAF
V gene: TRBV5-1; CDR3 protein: ASSLASRDRGYEQY
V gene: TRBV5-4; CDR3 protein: ASSLRRELSETQY
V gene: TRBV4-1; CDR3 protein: ASSRETSGSLNEQF
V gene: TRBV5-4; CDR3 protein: ASSSRVYNEQF
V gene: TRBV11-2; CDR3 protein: ASSPRGSGRGYEQY
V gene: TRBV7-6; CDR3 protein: ASSRRQGSSTEAF
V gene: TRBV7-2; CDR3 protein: ASSLAGGPYNEQF
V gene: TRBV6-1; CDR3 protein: ASKTDSNTEAF
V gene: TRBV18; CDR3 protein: ASSPLDRGHNEQF
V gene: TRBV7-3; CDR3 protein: ASSQGTGENSPLH
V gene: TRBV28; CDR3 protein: ASSAAGAQDQETQY
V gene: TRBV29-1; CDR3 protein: SVEPGQGSDEQF
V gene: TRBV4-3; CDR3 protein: ASSQSRVGTEAF
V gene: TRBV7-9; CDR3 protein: ASSLAAAQPGANVLT
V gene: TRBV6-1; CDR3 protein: ASRTRGTDTQY
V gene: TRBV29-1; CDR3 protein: SVVRNMNTEAF
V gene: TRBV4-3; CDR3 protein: ASSQDGARALYGYT
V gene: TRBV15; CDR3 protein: ATSMVRGSYEQY
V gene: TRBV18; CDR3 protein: ASSPRRGPDTEAF
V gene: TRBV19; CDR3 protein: ASRGNQEQYEKLF
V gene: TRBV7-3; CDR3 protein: ASSRGTGETQY
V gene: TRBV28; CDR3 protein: ASSPTLDRSYEQY
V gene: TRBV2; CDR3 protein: ASNEVGVKTEAF
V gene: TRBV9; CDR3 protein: ASSSGQWSGANVLT
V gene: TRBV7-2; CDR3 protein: ASSTGNTEAF
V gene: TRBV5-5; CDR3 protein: ASNRGWETQY
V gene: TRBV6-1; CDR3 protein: ASSTGTGPYEQY
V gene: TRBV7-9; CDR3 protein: ASSKQGGNYGYT
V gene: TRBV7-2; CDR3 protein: ASSSSGGASGELF
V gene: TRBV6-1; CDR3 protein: ASSEGTGFSYEQY
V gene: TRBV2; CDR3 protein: ASGHNRGTNEKLF
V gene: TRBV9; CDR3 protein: ASSRVGLKREKLF
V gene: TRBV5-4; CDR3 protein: ASSLARAEGETQY
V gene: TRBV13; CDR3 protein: ASSLGMGSTEAF
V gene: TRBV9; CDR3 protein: ASSAGGQGGSYEQY
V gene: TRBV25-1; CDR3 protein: ASRDRRATEAF